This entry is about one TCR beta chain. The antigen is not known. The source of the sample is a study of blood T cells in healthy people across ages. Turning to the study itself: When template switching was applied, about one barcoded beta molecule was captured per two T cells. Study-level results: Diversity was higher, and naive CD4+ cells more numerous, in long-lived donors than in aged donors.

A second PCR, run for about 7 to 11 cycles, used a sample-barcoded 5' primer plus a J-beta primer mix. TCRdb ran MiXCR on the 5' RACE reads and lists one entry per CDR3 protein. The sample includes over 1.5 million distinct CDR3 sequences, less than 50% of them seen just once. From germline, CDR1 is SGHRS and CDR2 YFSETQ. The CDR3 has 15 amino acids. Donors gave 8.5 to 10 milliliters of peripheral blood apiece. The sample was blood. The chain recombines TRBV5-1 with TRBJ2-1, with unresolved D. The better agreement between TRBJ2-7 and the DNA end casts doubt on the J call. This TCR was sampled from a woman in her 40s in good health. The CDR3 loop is CASSLAGGTFNEQYF. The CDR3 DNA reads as TGCGCCAGCAGCTTAGCAGGTGGCACTTTCAATGAGCAGTACTTC.